The clone carrying this T cell receptor beta chain has more than one count but fewer than ten. Trimming cost V 3 bases and J 10 bases, with 13 bases left between them. This CDR3 has 13 amino acids. Germline V gene sequence: CDR1 SGHTA, CDR2 FQGTGA. The sample originates from a study of T-cell memory formation after mild COVID-19. Each CDR3 protein is one row after TCRdb ran MiXCR on the 5' RACE reads. The sample records about 210,000 distinct CDR3 sequences, roughly 30% being singletons. Material for sequencing was PBMCs or a T cell subset sorted from them (not recorded which). The receptor was derived from an adult woman who had mild COVID-19 (a few samples of this study predate the infection). Cell type and time point are not known. The chain uses TRBV7-3 and TRBJ2-1; D is possibly TRBD2 (5 bases). The CDR3 spells CASSFQPEGEQFF. The DNA of the CDR3 is TGTGCCAGCAGCTTTCAGCCTGAGGGAGAGCAGTTCTTC.